The 28 T cell receptor beta chains below come from one sample, sequenced in a study of early T cells in non-severe SARS-CoV-2 infection (dated by TCRdb to the early 2020s). Library prep was done by 5' RACE. Sequencing instrument: NextSeq 500. TCRdb reworked the public reads: Q25 trimming with fastp, MiXCR clone assembly, productive beta chains retained. Rows with a matching CDR3 protein are joined into one entry that keeps the most common DNA and genes. The sample profile shows some 62,000 distinct CDR3 sequences; roughly a tenth of them were found once. 1.2% of the sample is held by the ten biggest clonotypes. Specimen: whole blood. These receptors were collected from an adult who was a healthcare worker with PCR-confirmed SARS-CoV-2 infection or an uninfected control (not recorded which).

This clonotype was counted only a few times. The V and J genes are TRBV7-2 and TRBJ1-6; D might be TRBD1 (5 bases). The germline V gene encodes CDR1 SGHTA and CDR2 FQGNSA. Trimming took 3 bases from V and 6 from J, leaving 9 bases between them. The CDR3 is 14 amino acids. DNA for the CDR3: TGTGCCAGCAGCTTCGGGGGAGCTAATTCACCCCTCCACTTT. Translation gives CASSFGGANSPLHF.

This chain uses TRBV5-4 with TRBJ1-6; D is ambiguous. Trimming took off 1 base at V and 7 bases at J, with 9 bases between the two ends. Looked up from germline, CDR1 is SGHNT and CDR2 is YYREEE (reference sequence). This CDR3 is 14 amino acids long. The CDR3: CASSLYEVNSPLHF. In nucleotides, the CDR3 is TGTGCCAGCAGCTTGTATGAGGTGAATTCACCCCTCCACTTT. The full variable domain, completed using reference TRBV5-4 and TRBJ1-6, is ETGVTQSPTHLIKTRGQQVTLRCSSQSGHNTVSWYQQALGQGPQFIFQYYREEENGRGNFPPRFSGLQFPNYSSELNVNALELDDSALYLCASSLYEVNSPLHFGNGTRLTVT.

This chain connects TRBV2 to TRBJ2-1; no definite D call. Germline V gene data show CDR1 as SNHLY and CDR2 as FYNNEI. Trimming took 0 bases from V and 9 from J, leaving 6 bases between them. The CDR3 has 12 amino acids. CDR3 nucleotide sequence: TGTGCCAGCAGTGAAGCGCTCGGTGAGCAGTTCTTC. It specifies CASSEALGEQFF.

This clonotype turned up a few times. CDR3 in amino acids: CASSYFSGGPHTGELFF. CDR3 nucleotides: TGTGCCAGCAGTTACTTTAGCGGGGGGCCGCACACCGGGGAGCTGTTTTTT. V and J are TRBV6-5 and TRBJ2-2, with TRBD2 identical over 10 bases. CDR1 and CDR2 from the germline V gene are MNHEY and SVGAGI. With V trimmed by 1 base and J by 3 bases, 5 bases remained unmatched. The CDR3 contains 17 residues.

This chain connects TRBV6-1 to TRBJ1-2, with D perhaps matching TRBD1 (6 bases). V lost 8 bases, J lost 2 bases, and 18 bases lay in between. Germline CDR1 is MNHNS and CDR2 is SASEGT. This CDR3 has 15 amino acids. The CDR3 reads CASRQSTGQNYGYTF. DNA for the CDR3: TGTGCCAGCCGCCAATCCACAGGGCAAAACTATGGCTACACCTTC.

The V gene is TRBV14, the J gene TRBJ1-2, with a tentative D call TRBD1 (5 bases). This CDR3 is 16 amino acids long. V dropped 3 bases and J dropped 4 bases, with 18 bases sitting between them. Looked up from germline, CDR1 is SGHDN and CDR2 is FVKESK. The CDR3 DNA follows: TGTGCCAGCAGCCAGCTGGACAACAACCACATCTATGGCTACACCTTC. This translates into CASSQLDNNHIYGYTF.

This sequence joins TRBV7-2 and TRBJ1-1; TRBD1 aligns across 7 bases. The CDR3 totals 15 residues. CDR1 and CDR2 (germline): SGHTA, FQGNSA. Trimming took 1 base from V and 4 from J; bases not matched to a gene: 6. CDR3 sequence (DNA): TGTGCCAGCAGCTTAGTAGGGGGCGTAGGCACTGAAGCTTTCTTT. Its protein product is CASSLVGGVGTEAFF.

This clonotype was observed many times. The rearrangement joins TRBV5-5 to TRBJ2-1; D possibly uses TRBD1 or TRBD2 (6 bases each). This CDR3 contains 16 residues. V lost 4 bases and J lost 8, with 22 bases in between. Germline CDR1 is SGHKS and CDR2 is YYEKEE (reference sequence). CDR3 sequence reads: CASSPKRSGGGDEQFF. The CDR3 DNA is TGTGCCAGCAGCCCTAAAAGGTCTGGGGGCGGGGATGAGCAGTTCTTC.

This clonotype was detected only a few times. V usage is TRBV6-4 and J usage is TRBJ2-6, with 12 bases matching TRBD1. J lost 2 bases, V lost 4 bases, and 3 bases had no gene match. The CDR3 covers 17 residues. Germline assignment: CDR1 MRHNA and CDR2 SNTAGT. The chain's CDR3 is CASSAGTGGAGANVLTF. The CDR3 coding sequence is TGTGCCAGCAGTGCCGGGACAGGGGGCGCTGGGGCCAACGTCCTGACTTTC.

This clonotype came up a few times. This chain links TRBV20-1 with TRBJ2-1, with TRBD1 matching 11 bases. The CDR3 is 15 amino acids. Germline loops: CDR1 DFQATT, CDR2 SNEGSKA (reference sequence). V shed 0 bases and J 6 bases; nucleotides not matched to a gene: 4. The CDR3 spells CSAREPGTGGNEQFF. Written as DNA, the CDR3 is TGCAGTGCTAGAGAGCCCGGGACAGGGGGCAATGAGCAGTTCTTC.

This clonotype was counted between two and nine times. The genes are TRBV6-5 and TRBJ1-1, with TRBD1 identical over 7 bases. Germline values: CDR1 MNHEY, CDR2 SVGAGI. Trimming took 4 bases from V and 0 from J; bases not matched to a gene: 8. The CDR3 extends over 16 amino acids. DNA for the CDR3: TGTGCCAGCAGTTCCAGACAGGGATGGATGAACACTGAAGCTTTCTTT. Its translation: CASSSRQGWMNTEAFF.

J is TRBJ2-2 and V is TRBV29-1; D unclear. The CDR3 runs 13 residues. Germline V gene data show CDR1 as SQVTM and CDR2 as ANQGSEA. V was cut by 7 bases and J by 5 bases, with 14 bases left in between. CDR3 DNA: TGCAGCGCTCCAAGGGCGGAGACCGGGGAGCTGTTTTTT. This codes for CSAPRAETGELFF.

This clonotype has ten or more counts. The rearrangement uses TRBV7-6 and TRBJ2-1; D is possibly TRBD2 (6 bases). CDR1 and CDR2 from the germline V gene are SGHVS and FNYEAQ. The CDR3 contains 18 residues. Trimming stripped 5 bases from V and 0 bases from J, with 20 bases between. Here the CDR3 reads CASSLPGSGYSSYNEQFF. The CDR3 bases are TGTGCCAGCAGCCTACCAGGGAGCGGGTATAGCTCCTACAATGAGCAGTTCTTC.

This clonotype has at least ten counts. CDR3 coding DNA: TGTGCCAGCAGTGTTTCCGGGACTAGCAAAGAGACCCAGTACTTC. Translated, it gives CASSVSGTSKETQYF. The V gene is TRBV2, the J gene TRBJ2-5, with 9 bases matching TRBD2. V was clipped by 4 bases and J by 3 bases; unmatched bases: 6. Looked up from germline, CDR1 is SNHLY and CDR2 is FYNNEI. This CDR3 has 15 amino acids. Combining the CDR3 with reference TRBV2 and TRBJ2-5 gives the whole variable domain EPEVTQTPSHQVTQMGQEVILRCVPISNHLYFYWYRQILGQKVEFLVSFYNNEISEKSEIFDDQFSVERPDGSNFTLKIRSTKLEDSAMYFCASSVSGTSKETQYFGPGTRLLVL.

In this sample, this clonotype turned up a few times. This chain joins TRBV5-1 and TRBJ1-2; D gene uncertain. The length of the CDR3 is 13 residues. The V end lost 0 bases, the J end lost 4 bases, and 7 bases lay between the germline ends. Germline V gene lookup returns CDR1 SGHRS and CDR2 YFSETQ. CDR3 in amino acids: CASSLDVSYGYTF. In DNA, the CDR3 is TGCGCCAGCAGCTTGGACGTCAGCTATGGCTACACCTTC.

At least ten counts were recorded for this clonotype. The V call is TRBV12-3 or TRBV12-4, the J call TRBJ1-1, with no clear D. The V gene lost 6 bases and the J gene lost 7 bases, with 21 bases spanning the gap. The CDR3 consists of 15 residues. In nucleotides, the CDR3 is TGTGCCAGCAGGTCTAACATGAGGGAATCGGGTGAAGCTTTCTTT. As protein: CASRSNMRESGEAFF.

This clonotype has more than one count but fewer than ten. The rearrangement links TRBV5-1 to TRBJ1-2, with D tentatively TRBD1 (6 bases). Germline CDR1 reads SGHRS; CDR2 reads YFSETQ. The V and J ends lost 4 bases and 2 bases respectively, with 12 bases between them. CDR3 length: 14 residues. The CDR3 DNA reads as TGCGCCAGCAGCGCGGGACAACGAAACTATGGCTACACCTTC. Protein product: CASSAGQRNYGYTF.

This clonotype was seen many times. This chain uses TRBV30 with TRBJ2-5, with a tentative D call TRBD2 (6 bases). With 1 base removed from V and 1 base from J, the gap between germline ends came to 10 bases. Germline loops: CDR1 GTSNPN, CDR2 SVGIG (reference sequence). The CDR3 has 14 amino acids. The CDR3 DNA is TGTGCCTGGAGTGCCGGAGGGACCCAAGAGACCCAGTACTTC. Translation: CAWSAGGTQETQYF.

This clonotype appeared many times. The V gene is TRBV6-6, the J gene TRBJ1-2; the D gene is possibly TRBD1 (6 bases). Trimming took off 6 bases at V and 0 bases at J, with 17 bases between the two ends. CDR1 MNHNY and CDR2 SVGAGI come from the germline V gene (reference sequence). The CDR3 totals 16 residues. The CDR3 loop reads CASSPARQATNYGYTF. Written as DNA, the CDR3 is TGTGCCAGCAGCCCCGCTCGACAGGCGACTAACTATGGCTACACCTTC.

This clonotype has a count of ten or more. This chain uses TRBV14 with TRBJ2-7; D gene ambiguous. The germline gives CDR1 SGHDN, CDR2 FVKESK. This CDR3 comprises 13 residues. With 1 base removed from V and 4 bases from J, the gap between germline ends came to 8 bases. CDR3 region: CASSQGVGYEQYV. The CDR3 DNA sequence: TGTGCCAGCAGCCAAGGAGTGGGGTACGAGCAGTACGTC.

The table lists this clonotype with a few counts. The rearrangement uses TRBV29-1 and TRBJ2-7; D is unclear. CDR3 length equals 13 residues. Germline values: CDR1 SQVTM, CDR2 ANQGSEA. CDR3 protein: CSRSQLSPYEQYV. The CDR3 DNA follows: TGCAGTCGCTCCCAGCTCAGCCCCTACGAGCAGTACGTC.

This clonotype was seen a handful of times. This chain connects TRBV20-1 to TRBJ2-3; D gene uncertain. This CDR3 comprises 12 residues. The germline V gene has CDR1 DFQATT and CDR2 SNEGSKA (reference sequence). V was pared by 1 base and J by 6 bases, with 8 bases between. The DNA of the CDR3 is TGCAGTGCTAGAGGACTTACCGATACGCAGTATTTT. Translation: CSARGLTDTQYF.

The J gene is TRBJ2-5, the V gene TRBV28; 8 bases align to TRBD2. The CDR3 has 15 amino acids. Unmatched junction bases numbered 7, after V lost 5 bases and J lost 2 bases. Germline assignment: CDR1 MDHEN and CDR2 SYDVKM. The chain's CDR3 is CASSITQRGQETQYF. CDR3 bases: TGTGCCAGCAGTATTACGCAGCGGGGGCAAGAGACCCAGTACTTC.

The V and J genes are TRBV5-1 and TRBJ2-2; D is unclear. Trimming pared 2 bases from V and 7 bases from J, leaving 3 bases between. The CDR3 extends over 11 amino acids. Germline V gene sequence: CDR1 SGHRS, CDR2 YFSETQ. The CDR3 sequence: CASSFGGELFF. CDR3 DNA: TGCGCCAGCAGCTTCGGCGGGGAGCTGTTTTTT.

In its sample, this clonotype was seen many times. This rearrangement joins TRBV12-3 or TRBV12-4 to TRBJ2-5; 10 bases align to TRBD2. V dropped 2 bases and J dropped 3; count of bases not matched to a gene: 3. The CDR3 extends over 15 amino acids. The CDR3 protein is CASSLRSGGEETQYF. Here the CDR3 DNA reads TGTGCCAGCAGTTTACGGAGCGGGGGGGAAGAGACCCAGTACTTC.

CDR3 sequence: CSARDAGLLVMNTEAFF. The DNA of the CDR3 is TGCAGTGCTAGAGATGCGGGACTCCTAGTTATGAACACTGAAGCTTTCTTT. The chain couples TRBV20-1 to TRBJ1-1, with D maybe TRBD1 (5 bases). The CDR3 loop spans 17 amino acids. CDR1 and CDR2 from the germline V gene are DFQATT and SNEGSKA (reference sequence). Between the trimmed V and J ends, which lost 0 bases and 0 bases, there was a span of 17 bases.

The gene calls are TRBV20-1 and TRBJ1-2; D gene uncertain. The CDR3 covers 12 residues. Germline V lookup: CDR1 DFQATT, CDR2 SNEGSKA (reference sequence). V was clipped by 5 bases and J by 4 bases, with 11 bases between them. Written as DNA, the CDR3 is TGCAGTGCTGTTCGGGAGGGCTATGGCTACACCTTC. Translating it yields CSAVREGYGYTF.

This clonotype was observed at least ten times. The chain combines TRBV7-9 with TRBJ1-1; 8 positions agree with TRBD1. The CDR3 has 13 amino acids. J lost 4 bases, V lost 5 bases, and 3 bases had no gene match. Germline lookup yields CDR1 SEHNR and CDR2 FQNEAQ (reference sequence). The CDR3 here is CASSPTGGTEAFF. CDR3 DNA sequence: TGTGCCAGCAGCCCTACAGGGGGCACTGAAGCTTTCTTT.